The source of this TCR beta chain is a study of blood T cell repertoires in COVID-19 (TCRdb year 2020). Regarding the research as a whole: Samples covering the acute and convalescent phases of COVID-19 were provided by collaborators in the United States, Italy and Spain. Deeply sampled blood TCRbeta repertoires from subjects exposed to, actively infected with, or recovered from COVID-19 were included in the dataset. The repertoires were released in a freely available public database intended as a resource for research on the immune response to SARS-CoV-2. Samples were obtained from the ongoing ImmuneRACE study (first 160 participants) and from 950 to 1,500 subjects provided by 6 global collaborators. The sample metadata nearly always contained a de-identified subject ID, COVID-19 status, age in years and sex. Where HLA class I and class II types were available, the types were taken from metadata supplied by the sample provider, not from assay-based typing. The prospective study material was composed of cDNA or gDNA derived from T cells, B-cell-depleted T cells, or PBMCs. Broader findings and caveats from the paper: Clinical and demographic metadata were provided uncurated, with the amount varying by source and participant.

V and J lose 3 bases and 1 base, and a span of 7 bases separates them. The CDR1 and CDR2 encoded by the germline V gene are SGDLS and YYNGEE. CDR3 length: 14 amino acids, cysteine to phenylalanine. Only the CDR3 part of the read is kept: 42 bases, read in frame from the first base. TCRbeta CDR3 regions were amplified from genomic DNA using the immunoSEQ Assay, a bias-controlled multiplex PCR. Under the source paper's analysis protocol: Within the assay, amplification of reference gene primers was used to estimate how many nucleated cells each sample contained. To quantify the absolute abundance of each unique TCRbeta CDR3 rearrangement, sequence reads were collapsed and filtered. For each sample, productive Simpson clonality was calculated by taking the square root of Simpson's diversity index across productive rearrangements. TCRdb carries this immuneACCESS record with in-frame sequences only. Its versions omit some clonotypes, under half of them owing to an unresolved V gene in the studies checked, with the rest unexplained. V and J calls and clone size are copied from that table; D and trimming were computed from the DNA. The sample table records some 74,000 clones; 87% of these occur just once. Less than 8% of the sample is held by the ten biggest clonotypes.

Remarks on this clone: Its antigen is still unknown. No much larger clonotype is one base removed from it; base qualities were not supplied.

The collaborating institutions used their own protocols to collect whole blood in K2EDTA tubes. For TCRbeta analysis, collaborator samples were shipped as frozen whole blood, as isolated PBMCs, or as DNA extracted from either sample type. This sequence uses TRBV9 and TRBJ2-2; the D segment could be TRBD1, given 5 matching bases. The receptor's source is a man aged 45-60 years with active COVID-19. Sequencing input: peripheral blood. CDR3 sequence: CASSATGNTGELFF. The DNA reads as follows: TGTGCCAGCAGCGCAACAGGGAACACCGGGGAGCTGTTTTTT. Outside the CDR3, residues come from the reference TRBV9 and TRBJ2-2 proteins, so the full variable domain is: DSGVTQTPKHLITATGQRVTLRCSPRSGDLSVYWYQQSLDQGLQFLIQYYNGEERAKGNILERFSAQQFPDLHSELNLSSLELGDSALYFCASSATGNTGELFFGEGSRLTVL.